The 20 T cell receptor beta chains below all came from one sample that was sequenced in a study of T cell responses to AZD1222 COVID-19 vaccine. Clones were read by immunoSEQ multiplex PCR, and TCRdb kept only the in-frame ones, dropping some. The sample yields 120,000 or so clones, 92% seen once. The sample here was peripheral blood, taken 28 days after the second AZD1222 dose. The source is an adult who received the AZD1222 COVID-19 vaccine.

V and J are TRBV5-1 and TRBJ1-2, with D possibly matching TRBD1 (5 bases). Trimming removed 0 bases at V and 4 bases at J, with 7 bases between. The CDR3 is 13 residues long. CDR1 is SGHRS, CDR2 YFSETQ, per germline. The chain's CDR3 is CASSLERGYGYTF. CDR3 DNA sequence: TGCGCCAGCAGCTTGGAGAGGGGCTATGGCTACACCTTC.

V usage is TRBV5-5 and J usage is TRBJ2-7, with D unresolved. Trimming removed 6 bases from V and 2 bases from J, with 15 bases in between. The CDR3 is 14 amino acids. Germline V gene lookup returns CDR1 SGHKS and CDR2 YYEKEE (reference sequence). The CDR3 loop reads CASNGRAEAYEQYF. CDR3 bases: TGTGCCAGCAACGGACGGGCAGAAGCCTACGAGCAGTACTTC. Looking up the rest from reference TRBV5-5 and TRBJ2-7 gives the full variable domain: DAGVTQSPTHLIKTRGQQVTLRCSPISGHKSVSWYQQVLGQGPQFIFQYYEKEERGRGNFPDRFSARQFPNYSSELNVNALLLGDSALYLCASNGRAEAYEQYFGPGTRLTVT.

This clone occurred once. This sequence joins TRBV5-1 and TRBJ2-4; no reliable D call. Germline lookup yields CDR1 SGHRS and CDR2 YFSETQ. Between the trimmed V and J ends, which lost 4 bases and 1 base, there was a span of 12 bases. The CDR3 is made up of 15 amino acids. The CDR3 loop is CASSTDPSAKNIQYF. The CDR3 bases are TGCGCCAGCAGCACGGACCCCTCGGCCAAAAACATTCAGTACTTC.

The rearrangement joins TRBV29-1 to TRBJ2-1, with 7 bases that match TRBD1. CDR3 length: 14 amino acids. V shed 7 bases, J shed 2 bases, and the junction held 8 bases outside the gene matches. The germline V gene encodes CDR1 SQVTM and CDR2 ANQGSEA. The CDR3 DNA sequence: TGCAGCGGCGGACAGAGGGGGCCCTACAATGAGCAGTTCTTC. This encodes CSGGQRGPYNEQFF.

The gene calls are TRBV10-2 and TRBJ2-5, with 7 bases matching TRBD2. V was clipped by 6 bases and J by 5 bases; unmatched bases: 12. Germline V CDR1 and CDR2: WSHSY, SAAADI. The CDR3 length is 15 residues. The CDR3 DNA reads TGCGCCAGCAGGCTTCCCGGGGAGGGCGGGGAGACCCAGTACTTC. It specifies CASRLPGEGGETQYF.

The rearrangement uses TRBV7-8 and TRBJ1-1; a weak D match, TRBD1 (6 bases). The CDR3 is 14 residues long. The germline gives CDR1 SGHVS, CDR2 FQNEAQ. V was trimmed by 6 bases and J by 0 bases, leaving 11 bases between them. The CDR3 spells CASSRTALNTEAFF. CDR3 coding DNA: TGTGCCAGCAGTAGGACAGCTCTGAACACTGAAGCTTTCTTT. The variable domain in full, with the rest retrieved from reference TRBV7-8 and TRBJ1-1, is GAGVSQSPRYKVAKRGQDVALRCDPISGHVSLFWYQQALGQGPEFLTYFQNEAQLDKSGLPSDRFFAERPEGSVSTLKIQRTQQEDSAVYLCASSRTALNTEAFFGQGTRLTVV.

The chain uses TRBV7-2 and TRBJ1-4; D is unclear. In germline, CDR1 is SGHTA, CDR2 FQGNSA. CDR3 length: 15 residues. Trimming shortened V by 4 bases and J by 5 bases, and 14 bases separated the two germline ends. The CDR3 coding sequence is TGTGCCAGCAGCTCTTCTGGAAGGACGAATGAAAAACTGTTTTTT. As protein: CASSSSGRTNEKLFF. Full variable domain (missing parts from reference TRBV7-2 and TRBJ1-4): GAGVSQSPSNKVTEKGKDVELRCDPISGHTALYWYRQSLGQGLEFLIYFQGNSAPDKSGLPSDRFSAERTGGSVSTLTIQRTQQEDSAVYLCASSSSGRTNEKLFFGSGTQLSVL.

The CDR3, as DNA: TGTGCCAGCAGTTTATCGGGGGGCGGCACTGAAGCTTTCTTT. It is translated as CASSLSGGGTEAFF. The V call is TRBV27, the J call TRBJ1-1; D is perhaps TRBD1 (6 bases). V was trimmed by 0 bases and J by 4 bases, leaving 9 bases between them. CDR1 and CDR2 from the germline V gene are MNHEY and SMNVEV (reference sequence). The CDR3 has 14 amino acids.

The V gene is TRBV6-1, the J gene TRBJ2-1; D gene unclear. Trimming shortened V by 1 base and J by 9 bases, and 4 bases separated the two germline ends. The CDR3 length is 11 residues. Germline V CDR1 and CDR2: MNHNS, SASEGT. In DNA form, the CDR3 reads TGTGCCAGCAGTGAAGTGTCTGAGCAGTTCTTC. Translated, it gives CASSEVSEQFF.

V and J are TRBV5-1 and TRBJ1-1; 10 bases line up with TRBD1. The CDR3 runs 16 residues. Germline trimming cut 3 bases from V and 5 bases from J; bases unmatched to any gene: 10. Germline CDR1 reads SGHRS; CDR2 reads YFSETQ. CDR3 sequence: CASSYSRQGARTEAFF. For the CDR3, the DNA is TGCGCCAGCAGCTACAGCCGACAGGGGGCTAGGACTGAAGCTTTCTTT.

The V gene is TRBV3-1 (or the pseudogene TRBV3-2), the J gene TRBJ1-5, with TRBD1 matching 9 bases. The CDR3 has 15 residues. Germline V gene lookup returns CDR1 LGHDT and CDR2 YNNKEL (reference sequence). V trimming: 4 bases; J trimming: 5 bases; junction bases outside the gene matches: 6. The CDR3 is CASSLGQGGDQPQHF. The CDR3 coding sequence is TGTGCCAGCAGCCTGGGACAGGGAGGAGATCAGCCCCAGCATTTT.

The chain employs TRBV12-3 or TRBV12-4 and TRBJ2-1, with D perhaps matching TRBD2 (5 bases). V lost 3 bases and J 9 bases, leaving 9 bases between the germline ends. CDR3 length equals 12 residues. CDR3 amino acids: CASSFGRGEQFF. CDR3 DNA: TGTGCCAGCAGTTTTGGGAGAGGTGAGCAGTTCTTC.

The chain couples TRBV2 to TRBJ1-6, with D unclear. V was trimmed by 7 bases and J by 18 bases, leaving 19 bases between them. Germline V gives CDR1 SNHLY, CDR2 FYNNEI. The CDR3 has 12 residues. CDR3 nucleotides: TGTGCCAGCACCCGGGAAGTGGCCGCTCCCCACTTT. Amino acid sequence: CASTREVAAPHF.

CDR3 nucleotide sequence: TGTGCCAGCAGTTCGGGACAGCCTGGTCTCCTAGCCAAAAACATTCAGTACTTC. It is translated as CASSSGQPGLLAKNIQYF. The chain combines TRBV27 with TRBJ2-4, with TRBD1 matching 7 bases. From germline, CDR1 is MNHEY and CDR2 SMNVEV (reference sequence). The V segment lost 4 bases and the J segment 0 bases; nucleotides outside the gene matches: 12. CDR3 size: 18 residues.

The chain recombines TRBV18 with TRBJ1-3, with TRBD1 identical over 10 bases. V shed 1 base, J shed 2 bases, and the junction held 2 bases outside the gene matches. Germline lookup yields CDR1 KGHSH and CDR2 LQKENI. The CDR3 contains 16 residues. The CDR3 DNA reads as TGTGCCAGCTCACCACTTGACAGGGGGCCTGGAAACACCATATATTTT. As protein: CASSPLDRGPGNTIYF.

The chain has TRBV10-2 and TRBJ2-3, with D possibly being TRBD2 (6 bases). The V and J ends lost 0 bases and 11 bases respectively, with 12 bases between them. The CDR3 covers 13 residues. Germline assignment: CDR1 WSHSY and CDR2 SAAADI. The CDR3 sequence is CASSESSGRLQYF. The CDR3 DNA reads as TGCGCCAGCAGTGAGTCTAGCGGACGGCTGCAGTATTTT.

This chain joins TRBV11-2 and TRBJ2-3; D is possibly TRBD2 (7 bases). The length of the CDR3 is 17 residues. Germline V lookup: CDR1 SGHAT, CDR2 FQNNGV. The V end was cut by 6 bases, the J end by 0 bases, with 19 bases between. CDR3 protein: CASRVLRGPTSTDTQYF. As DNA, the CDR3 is TGTGCCAGCAGGGTCCTGCGGGGGCCAACTAGCACAGATACGCAGTATTTT.

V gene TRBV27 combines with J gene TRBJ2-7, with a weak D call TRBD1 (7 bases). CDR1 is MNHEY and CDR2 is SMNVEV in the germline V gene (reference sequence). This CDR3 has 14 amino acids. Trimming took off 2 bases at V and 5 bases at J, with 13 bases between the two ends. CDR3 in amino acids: CASSLGGRGDEQYF. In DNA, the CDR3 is TGTGCCAGCAGTTTAGGGGGCAGGGGGGACGAGCAGTACTTC.

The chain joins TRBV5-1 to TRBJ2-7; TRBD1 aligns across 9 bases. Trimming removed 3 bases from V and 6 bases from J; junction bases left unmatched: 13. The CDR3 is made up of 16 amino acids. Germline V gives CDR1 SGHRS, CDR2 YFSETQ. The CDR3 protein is CASSSNSGTGSIEQYF. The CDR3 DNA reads TGCGCCAGCAGCTCTAACTCCGGGACAGGGTCTATCGAGCAGTACTTC.

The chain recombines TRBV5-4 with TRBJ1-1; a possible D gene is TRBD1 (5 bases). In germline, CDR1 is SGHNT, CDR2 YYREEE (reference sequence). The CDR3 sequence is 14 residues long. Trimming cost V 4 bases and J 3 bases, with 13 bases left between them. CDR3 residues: CASSAPTVHTEAFF. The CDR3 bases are TGTGCCAGCAGCGCACCGACAGTGCACACTGAAGCTTTCTTT.